What follows describes a single T cell receptor (beta chain). Antigen specificity is unknown. Trimming took off 5 bases at V and 2 bases at J, with 12 bases between the two ends. CDR3 length: 15 residues. The germline CDR1 and CDR2 sequences are SGHNT and YENEEA. The record originates from a study of cytomegalovirus exposure and HLA in healthy donors. Study background: In a previous analysis, some 110 million unique TCR beta sequences were found from roughly 200 million T cells. Study-wide results and limits: Reports showed the classifier diagnosing cytomegalovirus status with high specificity and sensitivity. Most TCR sequences showed up rarely, but some public TCRs showed up in many donors. The majority of CMV-associated TCR beta chains were reported as apparently HLA-restricted in a later analysis.

Primers for the PCR totalled 60 Vbeta and 13 Jbeta. The repertoire was sequenced with immunoSEQ multiplex PCR; TCRdb's copy has only in-frame clones and lacks some. This sample has fewer than 250,000 clones; 60% to 80% occur once, and the top ten carry 1.5% to 2%. The sequencing input was PBMCs. The TCR sequence derives from a male donor in good health and CMV-seronegative. The chain is built from TRBV11-3 and TRBJ2-2, with D unresolved. CDR3 coding DNA: TGTGCCAGCAGCCGAGTCCAGGCCAACACCGGGGAGCTGTTTTTT. Encoded protein: CASSRVQANTGELFF.